These 20 T cell receptor beta chains came from one sample sequenced in a study of cytomegalovirus exposure and HLA in healthy donors. The PCR used 60 Vbeta and 13 Jbeta primers. The repertoire was sequenced with immunoSEQ multiplex PCR; TCRdb's copy has only in-frame clones and lacks some. In the table there are 85,000 to 120,000 clones, around 71% of which are singletons. The sample consisted of PBMCs. The receptors derive from a boy between 5 and 17 years old in good health and CMV-seronegative.

The chain recombines TRBV5-1 with TRBJ1-2; 7 bases line up with TRBD1. The CDR3 has 15 residues. Germline CDR1 reads SGHRS; CDR2 reads YFSETQ. Trimming took 4 bases from V and 4 from J; bases not matched to a gene: 10. CDR3 DNA: TGCGCCAGCAGCCCTACGGCGGGACAGACCTATGGCTACACCTTC. The encoded protein is CASSPTAGQTYGYTF. Variable domain in full (rest from reference TRBV5-1 and TRBJ1-2): KAGVTQTPRYLIKTRGQQVTLSCSPISGHRSVSWYQQTPGQGLQFLFEYFSETQRNKGNFPGRFSGRQFSNSRSEMNVSTLELGDSALYLCASSPTAGQTYGYTFGSGTRLTVV.

Worth noting for this clone: Sequence at one end of the junction differs from germline and may be a read error. The V gene is TRBV28, the J gene TRBJ2-7; D is possibly TRBD1 (5 bases). Germline V gene sequence: CDR1 MDHEN, CDR2 SYDVKM. The CDR3 is 14 amino acids. Here the CDR3 DNA reads TGTGCCAGCAGTTTACTGCAGGGCTCCTACCAGCAGTACTTC. It encodes CASSLLQGSYQQYF.

This chain connects TRBV27 to TRBJ1-1, with D uncertain. Germline V CDR1 and CDR2: MNHEY, SMNVEV (reference sequence). V was cut by 5 bases and J by 3 bases, with 16 bases left in between. The CDR3 length is 15 residues. CDR3 in amino acids: CASSPKAGLDTEAFF. The CDR3 DNA reads as TGTGCCAGCAGTCCAAAGGCGGGGTTGGACACTGAAGCTTTCTTT.

The gene calls are TRBV27 and TRBJ2-1; 9 positions match TRBD2. The CDR3 contains 14 residues. With 6 bases clipped from V and 8 bases from J, the junction kept 8 bases outside the gene matches. Germline lookup yields CDR1 MNHEY and CDR2 SMNVEV (reference sequence). CDR3 protein: CASRPTGLAHEQFF. CDR3 bases: TGTGCCAGCAGACCAACGGGACTAGCCCATGAGCAGTTCTTC.

This clone showed up just once. The rearrangement links TRBV5-6 to TRBJ2-7, with D maybe TRBD1 (6 bases). This CDR3 is 14 amino acids long. CDR1 and CDR2 (germline): SGHDT, YYEEEE. V was pared by 3 bases and J by 4 bases, with 14 bases between. The CDR3 sequence: CASSSRNREYEQYF. The CDR3 DNA reads TGTGCCAGCAGCTCAAGGAACAGGGAATACGAGCAGTACTTC.

This clone was observed a single time. The chain couples TRBV2 to TRBJ2-5; 7 nucleotides align to TRBD2. The end of the DNA aligns better with TRBJ2-7, so the J call may be wrong. The CDR3 totals 13 residues. Germline-derived CDR1 and CDR2 are SNHLY and FYNNEI. In DNA, the CDR3 is TGTGCCAGCAGTGCGGGGGAGGGTGACGAGCAGTACTTC. Protein product: CASSAGEGDEQYF.

V gene TRBV6-4 combines with J gene TRBJ2-1; perhaps TRBD2 as D (7 bases). CDR3 size: 15 residues. V shed 3 bases and J shed 8 bases, with 17 bases lying between them. Looked up from germline, CDR1 is MRHNA and CDR2 is SNTAGT. The CDR3 bases are TGTGCCAGCAGTGATCTGGAGGGGGGGCGGGATGAGCAGTTCTTC. As protein: CASSDLEGGRDEQFF.

There are a few counts of this clone. This chain uses TRBV6-5 with TRBJ1-4, with a tentative D call TRBD1 (6 bases). Germline V gives CDR1 MNHEY, CDR2 SVGAGI. The V gene lost 2 bases and the J gene lost 0 bases, with 10 bases spanning the gap. This CDR3 has 16 residues. Here the CDR3 reads CASSYTGHTTNEKLFF. The CDR3 DNA reads TGTGCCAGCAGTTACACGGGACATACAACTAATGAAAAACTGTTTTTT.

The chain uses TRBV19 and TRBJ2-1; 12 nucleotides match TRBD2. This CDR3 has 16 residues. Trimming at V came to 3 bases and at J to 3 bases, leaving 3 bases not matched to a gene. The V gene's germline CDR1 is LNHDA and CDR2 SQIVND (reference sequence). The CDR3 spells CASSILAGGGYNEQFF. The CDR3 nucleotides are TGTGCCAGTAGTATTCTAGCGGGAGGGGGCTACAATGAGCAGTTCTTC. Drawing the rest from reference TRBV19 and TRBJ2-1, the complete variable domain is DGGITQSPKYLFRKEGQNVTLSCEQNLNHDAMYWYRQDPGQGLRLIYYSQIVNDFQKGDIAEGYSVSREKKESFPLTVTSAQKNPTAFYLCASSILAGGGYNEQFFGPGTRLTVL.

This clone showed up just a few times. The chain is built from TRBV6-1 and TRBJ1-5; 10 positions match TRBD1. CDR1 is MNHNS, CDR2 SASEGT, per germline. The CDR3 is made up of 16 amino acids. Trimming removed 4 bases from V and 6 bases from J; junction bases left unmatched: 9. CDR3 nucleotide sequence: TGTGCCAGCAGTGCCGGGACAGGGGAGGGAGGTCAGCCCCAGCATTTT. Amino acids: CASSAGTGEGGQPQHF.

This clone has more than one count but fewer than ten. This chain joins TRBV5-1 and TRBJ2-5; TRBD2 is a possible D gene (5 bases). V lost 4 bases and J 5 bases, leaving 15 bases between the germline ends. Germline V lookup: CDR1 SGHRS, CDR2 YFSETQ. The CDR3 runs 14 residues. The CDR3 DNA is TGCGCCAGCAGCCACATAGGGAGCGTGGAGACCCAGTACTTC. Its translation: CASSHIGSVETQYF.

The rearrangement joins TRBV14 to TRBJ2-7; 7 bases map to TRBD2. After removal of 0 bases from V and 2 bases from J, the junction contained 7 bases not matched to a gene. Germline V gives CDR1 SGHDN, CDR2 FVKESK. This CDR3 region has 16 residues. The CDR3: CASSQELVLATYEQYF. Here the CDR3 DNA reads TGTGCCAGCAGCCAAGAATTGGTACTAGCGACCTACGAGCAGTACTTC.

This clone was detected many times. CDR3 amino acids: CASSPILQGGGYTF. The CDR3 region has the DNA TGTGCCAGCAGCCCGATCTTACAGGGGGGTGGCTACACCTTC. The chain couples TRBV7-2 to TRBJ1-2, with TRBD1 matching 8 bases. The CDR3 totals 14 residues. CDR1 SGHTA and CDR2 FQGNSA come from the germline V gene. Trimming cost V 5 bases and J 7 bases; bases outside gene matches: 9.

This clone was recorded a few times. The chain recombines TRBV27 with TRBJ1-5; maybe TRBD1 (6 bases). The germline gives CDR1 MNHEY, CDR2 SMNVEV (reference sequence). V gave up 2 bases and J gave up 4 bases, with 12 bases separating them. CDR3 length equals 15 residues. CDR3 coding DNA: TGTGCCAGCAGTTTAAGGCAGGGGTGGAATCAGCCCCAGCATTTT. Its translation is CASSLRQGWNQPQHF.

The chain recombines TRBV11-2 with TRBJ1-1; no definite D call. CDR3 size: 12 residues. With 4 bases removed from V and 2 bases from J, the gap between germline ends came to 5 bases. Germline-derived CDR1 and CDR2 are SGHAT and FQNNGV. The DNA of the CDR3 is TGTGCCAGCAGCTACATAAACACTGAAGCTTTCTTT. The encoded protein is CASSYINTEAFF.

CDR3 in DNA: TGCGCCAGCAGCTTGGTCGGCAGGGGTTCACCCCTCCACTTT. It translates to CASSLVGRGSPLHF. V is TRBV5-1 and J is TRBJ1-6, with a weak D call TRBD1 (6 bases). Germline V gene data show CDR1 as SGHRS and CDR2 as YFSETQ. Trimming cost V 0 bases and J 9 bases, with 10 bases left between them. This CDR3 region has 14 residues.

This clone was seen a handful of times. This rearrangement joins TRBV19 to TRBJ1-5; perhaps TRBD1 as D (6 bases). The V and J ends lost 0 bases and 1 base respectively, with 10 bases between them. Germline V gives CDR1 LNHDA, CDR2 SQIVND (reference sequence). This CDR3 spans 16 amino acids. The DNA of the CDR3 is TGTGCCAGTAGTATAGAGGGCAGGGGCAGCAATCAGCCCCAGCATTTT. Encoded protein: CASSIEGRGSNQPQHF.

This rearrangement joins TRBV6-6 to TRBJ1-1; no clear D gene. This CDR3 contains 16 residues. V lost 6 bases and J 4 bases, leaving 21 bases between the germline ends. CDR1 is MNHNY and CDR2 is SVGAGI in the germline V gene (reference sequence). The CDR3 protein is CASRYIAQAPSTEAFF. The CDR3 DNA follows: TGTGCCAGCAGATATATCGCCCAGGCTCCGAGCACTGAAGCTTTCTTT.

This sequence joins TRBV27 and TRBJ2-1; 14 bases line up with TRBD2. This CDR3 contains 15 residues. Trimming removed 9 bases from V and 10 bases from J; junction bases left unmatched: 11. Germline V lookup: CDR1 MNHEY, CDR2 SMNVEV (reference sequence). For the CDR3, the DNA is TGTGCCAGTAGCCTCGGGACTAGCGGGAGAGAGGAGCAGTTCTTC. Translating it yields CASSLGTSGREEQFF.

This chain joins TRBV5-6 and TRBJ1-2; D gene uncertain. V lost 4 bases and J 6 bases, leaving 19 bases between the germline ends. Germline loops: CDR1 SGHDT, CDR2 YYEEEE. CDR3 size: 15 residues. The CDR3 region has the DNA TGTGCCAGCAGCCTCCTTTGGGGAGGAATGGATGGCTACACCTTC. Its translation: CASSLLWGGMDGYTF.